The subject of this entry is one T cell receptor (beta chain). What this receptor recognizes is not known. Base quality data are lacking; no much larger clone is found one base away. This sample was included in a study of lymphopenia after photon versus proton radiotherapy (dated by TCRdb to between 2018 and 2020). A note on the overall study: The study compared the immunological effects of photon versus proton radiation therapy in patients with gastrointestinal tumors who developed high-grade lymphopenia. The cohort included roughly 18 patients with gastrointestinal tumors who developed lymphopenia after receiving either photon or proton therapy. The study aimed to characterize how the two radiation modalities differ in their impact on the immune system.

The paper's findings and limits, for the study overall: During treatment, patients who received photon therapy lost naive T cells and TCR diversity and gained effector/memory populations, whereas patients who received proton therapy remained relatively stable. After the lymphocyte count nadir, repertoires from photon-treated patients showed oligoclonal expansion, particularly of CD8+ Temra cells, and this expansion drove the decline in diversity. The survival association was assessed only in patients who died, and the authors presented better survival with proton therapy as a possibility rather than a demonstrated result. Across the cohort, among patients who died, a greater drop in TCR diversity after the nadir was inversely correlated with overall survival time.

Via the germline V gene, CDR1 is SGHTA and CDR2 FQGNSA. The CDR3 starts with the cysteine, ends with the phenylalanine, and has 16 residues. The retained sequence is limited to the CDR3, 48 bases, with the frame set at the first base. V ends up 4 bases short and J 1 base short, with an unmatched junction base count of 6. The protocol used for the library was the immunoSEQ multiplex PCR assay. T cell repertoires were profiled by deep sequencing of rearranged TCR beta loci, alongside multiparametric flow cytometry. This is the immuneACCESS table as TCRdb keeps it, with only in-frame sequences that have V and J called. A part of the clones is gone; compared with another copy, unresolved V genes explain less than half, and the rest is unexplained. Within this sample are just over 25,000 clones, with 85% to 90% of them counted one time only. The ten largest clonotypes hold roughly 5.2% of the sample.

The sequence is built from TRBV7-2 and TRBJ1-3; 8 central nucleotides agree with TRBD1. The sequence came from a man aged 25 to 40 with gastric cancer. The sequencing used peripheral blood, collected from a patient treated with photon-based radiotherapy. The encoded CDR3 is CASSWTGMASGNTIYF. The DNA sequence follows: TGTGCCAGCAGCTGGACAGGGATGGCATCTGGAAACACCATATATTTT.